This passage covers 30 T cell receptor beta chains from one sample sequenced in a study of blood T cells in healthy people across ages. A second PCR, run for roughly 6 to 11 cycles, used a sample-barcoded 5' primer plus a J-beta primer mix. TCRdb called the 5' RACE reads again in MiXCR, with one record for every CDR3 protein. Of around 1,000,000 distinct CDR3 sequences detected, 25% appear once; the ten largest clones hold about 0.72%. A further study also used this sample, focusing on T cells of mothers and their children.

Material for sequencing was blood. These receptors originate from a girl aged 2 to 10 in good health.

The chain uses TRBV20-1 and TRBJ2-3; D call uncertain. CDR3 length: 15 residues. V lost 0 bases and J 3 bases, leaving 13 bases between the germline ends. Germline V gene data show CDR1 as DFQATT and CDR2 as SNEGSKA (reference sequence). CDR3 sequence: CSARDLVLETDTQYF. In DNA, the CDR3 is TGCAGTGCTAGAGATCTGGTATTAGAAACAGATACGCAGTATTTT.

This clonotype has only a few counts. Germline and junction disagree at one end, which may indicate a read error. The rearrangement links TRBV7-6 to TRBJ1-5; D remains ambiguous. This CDR3 has 14 amino acids. Germline CDR1 is SGHVS and CDR2 is FNYEAQ. CDR3 residues: CASSLAVRDQPRHF. DNA of the CDR3: TGTGCCAGCAGCTTAGCGGTTCGGGATCAGCCCCGGCATTTT.

The chain couples TRBV5-1 to TRBJ2-3; D not certain. The CDR3 runs to 13 residues. V was pared by 0 bases and J by 10 bases, with 12 bases between. Germline V gene data show CDR1 as SGHRS and CDR2 as YFSETQ. The CDR3 reads CASSLDVGDSQYF. The CDR3 DNA reads as TGCGCCAGCAGCTTGGATGTGGGTGACTCGCAGTATTTT. The entire variable domain, with the rest obtained from reference TRBV5-1 and TRBJ2-3, is as follows: KAGVTQTPRYLIKTRGQQVTLSCSPISGHRSVSWYQQTPGQGLQFLFEYFSETQRNKGNFPGRFSGRQFSNSRSEMNVSTLELGDSALYLCASSLDVGDSQYFGPGTRLTVL.

CDR3 in amino acids: CAISESRDRGYYGYTF. For the CDR3, the DNA is TGTGCCATCAGTGAGTCGCGGGACAGGGGATACTATGGCTACACCTTC. The rearrangement joins TRBV10-3 to TRBJ1-2; 10 bases fit TRBD1. Germline V gene lookup returns CDR1 ENHRY and CDR2 SYGVKD. The CDR3 is 16 amino acids. The V and J ends lost 0 bases and 3 bases, in that order; junction bases with no gene match: 4.

This clonotype was seen a handful of times. The V and J genes are TRBV20-1 and TRBJ2-1, with 7 nucleotides matching TRBD1. J was trimmed by 5 bases and V by 6 bases; bases with no gene match: 7. CDR3 length equals 13 residues. The V gene's germline CDR1 is DFQATT and CDR2 SNEGSKA (reference sequence). CDR3 in amino acids: CSAVWDRDNEQFF. The CDR3 DNA reads as TGCAGTGCCGTCTGGGACAGAGACAATGAGCAGTTCTTC.

V gene TRBV7-2 combines with J gene TRBJ2-3, with 8 bases aligning to TRBD1. J gave up 1 base and V 5 bases, and 8 bases lay outside the gene matches. This CDR3 spans 16 amino acids. Per germline, CDR1 SGHTA and CDR2 FQGNSA. CDR3 bases: TGTACCAGCAGCGTAACAGGGGGAGTCGGCACAGATACGCAGTATTTT. Encoded protein: CTSSVTGGVGTDTQYF.

V is TRBV2 and J is TRBJ2-1; 7 nucleotides match TRBD1. This CDR3 region has 15 residues. Germline loops: CDR1 SNHLY, CDR2 FYNNEI. Losses at the gene ends were 8 bases for V and 5 bases for J; bases not matched to a gene: 12. The CDR3 is CASSIPGTVNNEQFF. The CDR3 DNA reads as TGTGCCAGCTCGATCCCCGGGACAGTAAACAATGAGCAGTTCTTC.

As concerns this clonotype: One end of the junction fails to match germline, which may point to a read error. The chain uses TRBV29-1 and TRBJ1-4; D is uncertain. This CDR3 contains 12 residues. Germline lookup yields CDR1 SQVTM and CDR2 ANQGSEA. CDR3 residues: CSAEGNDEKLFF. DNA for the CDR3: TGCAGCGCTGAAGGGAATGATGAAAAACTGTTTTTT.

In DNA, the CDR3 is TGTGCCAGCAGTGACAGTTTGGGACTAGCGGGAGTCGACAAAAACATTCAGTACTTC. This gives the protein CASSDSLGLAGVDKNIQYF. J is TRBJ2-4 and V is TRBV6-1; 14 bases line up with TRBD2. The J segment lost 3 bases and the V segment lost 3 bases, leaving 10 bases of the junction unmatched. There are 19 residues in the CDR3. CDR1 MNHNS and CDR2 SASEGT come from the germline V gene.

This chain connects TRBV12-3 or TRBV12-4 to TRBJ2-5; either TRBD1 or TRBD2 may fit D (6 bases each). V was clipped by 5 bases and J by 0 bases, with 22 bases between them. The CDR3 has 18 residues. CDR3 loop: CASSGVIGGRANQETQYF. The CDR3 DNA reads TGTGCCAGCAGTGGGGTTATCGGGGGCAGGGCCAACCAAGAGACCCAGTACTTC.

V is TRBV20-1 and J is TRBJ2-3; no definite D call. This CDR3 is 14 amino acids long. The V end was cut by 0 bases, the J end by 0 bases, with 7 bases between. Germline assignment: CDR1 DFQATT and CDR2 SNEGSKA (reference sequence). CDR3 bases: TGCAGTGCTAGAGATAACCCTAGCACAGATACGCAGTATTTT. Protein sequence: CSARDNPSTDTQYF.

This clonotype appeared a few times. The chain couples TRBV6-5 to TRBJ1-1, with TRBD1 matching over 7 bases. The CDR3 runs 12 residues. Per germline, CDR1 MNHEY and CDR2 SVGAGI. V was clipped by 0 bases and J by 12 bases; unmatched bases: 4. The CDR3 DNA is TGTGCCAGCAGTTACTCGACAGGGTATTCTTTCTTT. This gives the protein CASSYSTGYSFF.

The CDR3 DNA follows: TGTGCCAGCAAGGGGAGCGCCTATGGCTACACCTTC. Translation gives CASKGSAYGYTF. The rearrangement joins TRBV6-5 to TRBJ1-2, with D possibly matching TRBD1 (5 bases). Germline V gene data show CDR1 as MNHEY and CDR2 as SVGAGI. The V end was cut by 7 bases, the J end by 4 bases, with 10 bases between. This CDR3 comprises 12 residues.

The chain carries TRBV5-1 and TRBJ1-2, with 8 bases aligning to TRBD1. Germline V lookup: CDR1 SGHRS, CDR2 YFSETQ. J gave up 3 bases and V 4 bases, and 8 bases lay outside the gene matches. This CDR3 comprises 15 residues. The CDR3 protein is CASSRGQGLDYGYTF. DNA for the CDR3: TGCGCCAGCAGCCGCGGACAGGGACTGGACTATGGCTACACCTTC.

The chain recombines TRBV12-3 or TRBV12-4 with TRBJ1-2; D is undetermined. V was trimmed by 2 bases and J by 6 bases, leaving 13 bases between them. This CDR3 spans 14 amino acids. The DNA of the CDR3 is TGTGCCAGCAGTTTAATCGGGGTACGGGATGGCTACACCTTC. Encoded protein: CASSLIGVRDGYTF.

Only a few counts were recorded for this clonotype. The chain recombines TRBV16 with TRBJ2-5; 7 nucleotides align to TRBD2. Germline trimming cut 3 bases from V and 5 bases from J; bases unmatched to any gene: 9. Germline V gene data show CDR1 as KGHSY and CDR2 as FQNENV. The CDR3 is 15 amino acids. Written as DNA, the CDR3 is TGTGCCAGCAGCCAGTCTGCGGGAGTGGGCGAGACCCAGTACTTC. This sequence encodes CASSQSAGVGETQYF.

The chain combines TRBV7-8 with TRBJ1-4; D not certain. Germline CDR1 is SGHVS and CDR2 is FQNEAQ. This CDR3 spans 13 amino acids. The V gene lost 1 base and the J gene lost 8 bases, with 8 bases spanning the gap. CDR3 in DNA: TGTGCCAGCAGCTTAGTACGGCCCGAAAAACTGTTTTTT. Translating it yields CASSLVRPEKLFF.

The gene calls are TRBV5-1 and TRBJ2-1; tentatively, D is TRBD1 or TRBD2 (5 bases each). The CDR3 totals 15 residues. Germline CDR1 is SGHRS and CDR2 is YFSETQ. V was clipped by 0 bases and J by 6 bases, with 13 bases between them. CDR3 sequence reads: CASSLGSVGGNEQFF. DNA for the CDR3: TGCGCCAGCAGCTTGGGGTCAGTTGGGGGCAATGAGCAGTTCTTC.

CDR3 coding DNA: TGTGCCAGCAGTTTAAAACTGAACCCCTACGAGCAGTACTTC. Encoded protein: CASSLKLNPYEQYF. The chain carries TRBV27 and TRBJ2-7; D is ambiguous. This CDR3 is built from 14 residues. Germline V gene lookup returns CDR1 MNHEY and CDR2 SMNVEV (reference sequence). V was clipped by 2 bases and J by 2 bases, with 10 bases between them.

This clonotype was recorded a few times. CDR3 loop: CSSVPVGIYNEQFF. CDR3 sequence (DNA): TGCAGCAGTGTCCCCGTGGGGATCTACAATGAGCAGTTCTTC. The V gene is TRBV20-1, the J gene TRBJ2-1, with no clear D. The CDR3 contains 14 residues. Germline V CDR1 and CDR2: DFQATT, SNEGSKA (reference sequence).

Only a few counts were recorded for this clonotype. This chain uses TRBV10-3 with TRBJ1-5; 7 bases are shared with TRBD1. Germline V gene lookup returns CDR1 ENHRY and CDR2 SYGVKD. The CDR3 has 14 residues. V lost 3 bases and J lost 5; bases outside the gene matches: 4. The CDR3 loop reads CAISEQGRDQPQHF. CDR3 sequence (DNA): TGTGCCATCAGTGAACAGGGGAGGGATCAGCCCCAGCATTTT.

A note on this clonotype: One junction end does not reproduce the germline sequence, and a read error may be involved. The chain carries TRBV5-1 and TRBJ2-5; 8 positions match TRBD2. Germline V gene sequence: CDR1 SGHRS, CDR2 YFSETQ. The CDR3 contains 13 residues. This CDR3 reads CASSLDGAGEVEF. The DNA for the CDR3 is TGCGCCAGCAGCTTGGACGGAGCGGGAGAGGTGGAGTTC.

The rearrangement links TRBV5-1 to TRBJ2-5, with a tentative D call TRBD2 (5 bases). Trimming stripped 4 bases from V and 5 bases from J, with 12 bases between. Germline assignment: CDR1 SGHRS and CDR2 YFSETQ. The length of the CDR3 is 13 residues. The CDR3 DNA reads TGCGCCAGCAGCAAGGAGGTTCGGGAGACCCAGTACTTC. It specifies CASSKEVRETQYF. The variable domain in full, completed from reference TRBV5-1 and TRBJ2-5, reads KAGVTQTPRYLIKTRGQQVTLSCSPISGHRSVSWYQQTPGQGLQFLFEYFSETQRNKGNFPGRFSGRQFSNSRSEMNVSTLELGDSALYLCASSKEVRETQYFGPGTRLLVL.

This rearrangement joins TRBV6-4 to TRBJ2-3, with TRBD1 identical over 8 bases. CDR3 length: 14 amino acids. The V gene's germline CDR1 is MRHNA and CDR2 SNTAGT. J was trimmed by 2 bases and V by 6 bases; bases with no gene match: 4. The CDR3 sequence is CASSGTGPTDTQYF. The CDR3 DNA reads TGTGCCAGCAGCGGGACAGGCCCCACAGATACGCAGTATTTT.

The chain carries TRBV29-1 and TRBJ2-1; the D gene is possibly TRBD2 (6 bases). Germline V CDR1 and CDR2: SQVTM, ANQGSEA. The V end lost 6 bases, the J end lost 9 bases, and 18 bases lay between the germline ends. The length of the CDR3 is 13 residues. The CDR3 reads CSVAGSSRGEQFF. As DNA, the CDR3 is TGCAGCGTCGCGGGGTCTTCGAGGGGTGAGCAGTTCTTC.

The chain combines TRBV7-2 with TRBJ2-7; 8 bases fit TRBD2. Losses at the gene ends were 8 bases for V and 0 bases for J; bases not matched to a gene: 6. This CDR3 contains 14 residues. CDR1 is SGHTA, CDR2 FQGNSA, per germline. The CDR3 coding sequence is TGTGCCAGCGGGGGCGGGGGGAGCTCCTACGAGCAGTACTTC. This gives the protein CASGGGGSSYEQYF.

The chain employs TRBV12-3 or TRBV12-4 and TRBJ2-5, with TRBD2 matching 11 bases. TRBJ2-1 matches the DNA end more closely, so the J call is doubtful. The CDR3 extends over 14 amino acids. CDR3 protein: CASKGLAVNNEQFF. CDR3 DNA: TGTGCCAGCAAGGGACTAGCGGTCAACAATGAGCAGTTCTTC.

This chain connects TRBV28 to TRBJ1-1; D perhaps matches TRBD1 (6 bases). The CDR3 runs to 14 residues. V was clipped by 6 bases and J by 6 bases, with 17 bases between them. Germline CDR1 reads MDHEN; CDR2 reads SYDVKM. CDR3 loop: CASRIKQGVAEAFF. In nucleotides, the CDR3 is TGTGCCAGCAGAATTAAACAGGGCGTTGCTGAAGCTTTCTTT.

The genes are TRBV18 and TRBJ1-2; weak D call: TRBD1 (6 bases). Per the germline V gene, CDR1 is KGHSH and CDR2 is LQKENI. There are 15 residues in the CDR3. V was clipped by 2 bases and J by 8 bases, with 18 bases between them. The CDR3: CASSPLEGQPRGYTF. In DNA form, the CDR3 reads TGTGCCAGCTCACCATTGGAGGGACAACCTAGAGGCTACACCTTC.

This clonotype appeared a few times. The chain is built from TRBV4-1 and TRBJ1-1, with D maybe TRBD1 (6 bases). CDR1 MGHRA and CDR2 YSYEKL come from the germline V gene. The CDR3 is 14 amino acids. Trimming removed 6 bases from V and 1 base from J, with 12 bases in between. CDR3 bases: TGCGCCAGCAGAAGGACACAGGGGAACACTGAAGCTTTCTTT. Its translation: CASRRTQGNTEAFF.